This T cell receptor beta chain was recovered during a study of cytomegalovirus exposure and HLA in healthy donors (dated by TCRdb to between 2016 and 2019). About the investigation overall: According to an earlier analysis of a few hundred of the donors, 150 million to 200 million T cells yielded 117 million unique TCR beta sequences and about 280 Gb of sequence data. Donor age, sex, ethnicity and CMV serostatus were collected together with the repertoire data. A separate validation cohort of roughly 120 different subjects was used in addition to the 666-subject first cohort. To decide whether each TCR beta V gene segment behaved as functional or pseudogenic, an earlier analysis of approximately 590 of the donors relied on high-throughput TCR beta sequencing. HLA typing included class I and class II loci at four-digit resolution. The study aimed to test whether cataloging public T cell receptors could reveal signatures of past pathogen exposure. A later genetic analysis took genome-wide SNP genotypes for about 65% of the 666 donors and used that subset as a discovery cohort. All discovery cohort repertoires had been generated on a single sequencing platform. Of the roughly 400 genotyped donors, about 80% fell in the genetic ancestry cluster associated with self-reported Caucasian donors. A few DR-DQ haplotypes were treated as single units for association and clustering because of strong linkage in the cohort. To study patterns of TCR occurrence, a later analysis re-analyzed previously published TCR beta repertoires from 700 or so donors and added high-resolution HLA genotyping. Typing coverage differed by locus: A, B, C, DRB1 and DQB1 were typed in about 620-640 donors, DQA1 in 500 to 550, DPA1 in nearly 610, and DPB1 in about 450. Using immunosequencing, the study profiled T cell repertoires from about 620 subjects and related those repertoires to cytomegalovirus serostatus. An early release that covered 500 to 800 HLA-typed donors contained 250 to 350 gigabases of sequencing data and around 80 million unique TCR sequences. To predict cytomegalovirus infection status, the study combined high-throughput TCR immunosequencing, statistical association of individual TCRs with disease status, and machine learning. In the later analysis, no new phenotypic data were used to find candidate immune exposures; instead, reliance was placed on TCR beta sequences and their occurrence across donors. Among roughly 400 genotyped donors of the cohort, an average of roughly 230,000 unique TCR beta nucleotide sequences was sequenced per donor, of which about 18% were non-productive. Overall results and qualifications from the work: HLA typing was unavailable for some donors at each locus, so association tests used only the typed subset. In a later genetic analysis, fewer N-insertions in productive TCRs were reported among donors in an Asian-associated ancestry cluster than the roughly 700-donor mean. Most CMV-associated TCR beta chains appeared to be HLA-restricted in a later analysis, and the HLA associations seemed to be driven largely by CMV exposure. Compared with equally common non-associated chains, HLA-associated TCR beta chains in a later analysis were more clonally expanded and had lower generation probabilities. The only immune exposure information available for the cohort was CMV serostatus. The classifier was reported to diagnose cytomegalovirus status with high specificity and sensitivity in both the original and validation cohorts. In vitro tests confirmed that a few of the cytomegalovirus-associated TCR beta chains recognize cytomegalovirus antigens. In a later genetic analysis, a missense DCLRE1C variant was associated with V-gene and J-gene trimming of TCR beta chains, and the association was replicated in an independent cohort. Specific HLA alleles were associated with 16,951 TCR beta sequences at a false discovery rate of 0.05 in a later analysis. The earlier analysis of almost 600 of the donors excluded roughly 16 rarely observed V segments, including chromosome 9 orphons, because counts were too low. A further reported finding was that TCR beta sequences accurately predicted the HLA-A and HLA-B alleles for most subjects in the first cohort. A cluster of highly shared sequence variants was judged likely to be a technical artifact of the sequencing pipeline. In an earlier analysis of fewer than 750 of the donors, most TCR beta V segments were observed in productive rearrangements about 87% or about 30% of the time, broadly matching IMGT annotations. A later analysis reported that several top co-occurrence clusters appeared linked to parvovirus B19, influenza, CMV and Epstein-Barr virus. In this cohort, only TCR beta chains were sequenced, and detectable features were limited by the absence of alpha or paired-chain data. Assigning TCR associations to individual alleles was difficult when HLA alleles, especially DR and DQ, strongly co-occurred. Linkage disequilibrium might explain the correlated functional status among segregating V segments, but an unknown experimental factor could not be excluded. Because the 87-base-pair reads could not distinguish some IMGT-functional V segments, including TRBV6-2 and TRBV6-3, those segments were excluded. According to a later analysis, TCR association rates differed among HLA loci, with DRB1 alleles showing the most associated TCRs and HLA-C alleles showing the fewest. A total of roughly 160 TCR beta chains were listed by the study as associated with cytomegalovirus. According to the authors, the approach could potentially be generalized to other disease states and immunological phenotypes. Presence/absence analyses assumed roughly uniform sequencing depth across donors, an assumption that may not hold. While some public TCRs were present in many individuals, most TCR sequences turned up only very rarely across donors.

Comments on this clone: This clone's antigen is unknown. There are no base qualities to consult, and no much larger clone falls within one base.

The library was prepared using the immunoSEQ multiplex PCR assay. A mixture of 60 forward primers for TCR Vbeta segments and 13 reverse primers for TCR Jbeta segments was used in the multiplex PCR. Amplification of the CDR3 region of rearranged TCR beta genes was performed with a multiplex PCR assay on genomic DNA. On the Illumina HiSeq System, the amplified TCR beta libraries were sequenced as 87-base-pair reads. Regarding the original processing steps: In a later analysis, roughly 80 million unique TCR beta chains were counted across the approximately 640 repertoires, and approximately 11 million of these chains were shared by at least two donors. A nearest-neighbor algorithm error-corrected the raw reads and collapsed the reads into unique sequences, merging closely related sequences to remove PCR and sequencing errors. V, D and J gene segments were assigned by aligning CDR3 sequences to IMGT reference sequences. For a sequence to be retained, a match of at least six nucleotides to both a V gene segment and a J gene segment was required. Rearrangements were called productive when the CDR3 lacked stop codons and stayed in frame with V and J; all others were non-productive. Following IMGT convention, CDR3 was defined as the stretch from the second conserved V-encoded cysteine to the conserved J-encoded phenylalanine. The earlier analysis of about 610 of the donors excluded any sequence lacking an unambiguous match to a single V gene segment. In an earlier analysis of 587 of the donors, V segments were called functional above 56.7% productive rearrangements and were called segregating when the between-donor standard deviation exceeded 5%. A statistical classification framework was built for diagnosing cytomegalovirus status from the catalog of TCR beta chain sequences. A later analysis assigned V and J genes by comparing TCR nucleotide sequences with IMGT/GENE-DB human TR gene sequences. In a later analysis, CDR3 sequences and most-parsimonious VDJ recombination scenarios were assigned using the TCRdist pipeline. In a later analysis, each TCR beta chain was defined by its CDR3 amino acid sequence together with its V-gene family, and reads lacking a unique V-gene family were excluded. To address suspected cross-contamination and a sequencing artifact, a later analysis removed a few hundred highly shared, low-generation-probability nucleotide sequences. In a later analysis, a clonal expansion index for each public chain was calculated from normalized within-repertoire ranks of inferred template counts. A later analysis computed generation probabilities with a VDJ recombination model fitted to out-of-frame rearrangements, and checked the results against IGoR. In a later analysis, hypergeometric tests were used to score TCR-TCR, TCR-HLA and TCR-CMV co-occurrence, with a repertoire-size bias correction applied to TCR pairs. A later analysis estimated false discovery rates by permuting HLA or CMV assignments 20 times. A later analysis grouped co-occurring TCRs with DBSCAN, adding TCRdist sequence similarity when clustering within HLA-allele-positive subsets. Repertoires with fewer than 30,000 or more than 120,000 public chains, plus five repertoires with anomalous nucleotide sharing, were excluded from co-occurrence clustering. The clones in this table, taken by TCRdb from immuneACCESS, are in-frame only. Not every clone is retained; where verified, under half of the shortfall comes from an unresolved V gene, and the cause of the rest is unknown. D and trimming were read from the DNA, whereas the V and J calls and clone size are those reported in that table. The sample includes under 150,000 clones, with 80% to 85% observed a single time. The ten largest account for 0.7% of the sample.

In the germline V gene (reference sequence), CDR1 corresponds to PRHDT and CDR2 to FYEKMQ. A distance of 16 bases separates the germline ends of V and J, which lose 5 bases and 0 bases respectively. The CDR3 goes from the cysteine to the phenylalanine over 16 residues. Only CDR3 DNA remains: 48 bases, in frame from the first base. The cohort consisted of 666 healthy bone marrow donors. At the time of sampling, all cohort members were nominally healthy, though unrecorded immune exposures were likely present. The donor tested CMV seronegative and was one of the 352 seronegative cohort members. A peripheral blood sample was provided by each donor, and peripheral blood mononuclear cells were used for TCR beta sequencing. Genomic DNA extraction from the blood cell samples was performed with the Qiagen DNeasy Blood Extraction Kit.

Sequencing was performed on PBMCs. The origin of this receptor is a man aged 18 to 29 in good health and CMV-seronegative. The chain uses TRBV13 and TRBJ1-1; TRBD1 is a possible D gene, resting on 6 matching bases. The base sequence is TGTGCCAGCAGCCCGACCCTGGGACACGTGAACACTGAAGCTTTCTTT. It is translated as CASSPTLGHVNTEAFF.